What follows are 29 T cell receptor beta chains derived from one specimen sequenced in a study of cytomegalovirus exposure and HLA in healthy donors. Assay: immunoSEQ multiplex PCR; the TCRdb copy retains only in-frame clones and omits some. The table shows 250,000 to 350,000 clones, with around 87% occurring only once. The sample was PBMCs. The receptors derive from a woman between 18 and 30 years old in good health and CMV-seronegative.

This chain uses TRBV11-2 with TRBJ2-7, with 7 bases identical to TRBD1. Trimming at V came to 3 bases and at J to 3 bases, leaving 8 bases not matched to a gene. CDR3 length: 15 residues. In germline, CDR1 is SGHAT, CDR2 FQNNGV. The chain's CDR3 is CASSLPPGGDYEQYF. The CDR3 nucleotides are TGTGCCAGCAGCTTGCCCCCAGGGGGTGACTACGAGCAGTACTTC.

The chain recombines TRBV28 with TRBJ2-1; tentative D call: TRBD1 (5 bases). Deletions cut 5 bases from V and 7 bases from J, with 15 bases between. Germline V lookup: CDR1 MDHEN, CDR2 SYDVKM. CDR3 length: 14 amino acids. Here the CDR3 DNA reads TGTGCCAGCAGTCCCAGTCCAGGGCGGAATGAGCAGTTCTTC. It yields the protein CASSPSPGRNEQFF. Supplemented by reference TRBV28 and TRBJ2-1, the full variable domain reads DVKVTQSSRYLVKRTGEKVFLECVQDMDHENMFWYRQDPGLGLRLIYFSYDVKMKEKGDIPEGYSVSREKKERFSLILESASTNQTSMYLCASSPSPGRNEQFFGPGTRLTVL.

This rearrangement joins TRBV5-1 to TRBJ1-4; the D gene is possibly TRBD1 (5 bases). The CDR3 covers 14 residues. V was cut by 5 bases and J by 3 bases, with 11 bases left in between. Germline CDR1 is SGHRS and CDR2 is YFSETQ. The CDR3 is CASSQWTSNEKLFF. The CDR3 DNA is TGCGCCAGCAGTCAGTGGACATCTAATGAAAAACTGTTTTTT.

The rearrangement uses TRBV5-1 and TRBJ1-6, with TRBD1 matching over 7 bases. CDR3 length equals 14 residues. J gave up 5 bases and V 5 bases, and 4 bases lay outside the gene matches. Germline CDR1 SGHRS, CDR2 YFSETQ. The CDR3 DNA sequence: TGCGCCAGCAGTCCCCAGGGGGATAATTCACCCCTCCACTTT. Protein sequence: CASSPQGDNSPLHF.

In DNA form, the CDR3 reads TGTGCCAGCAGAATCTCCAGGGGATCCACTGAAGCTTTCTTT. Amino acid sequence: CASRISRGSTEAFF. This rearrangement joins TRBV6-4 to TRBJ1-1; possible D gene TRBD1, 6 bases. Germline CDR1 is MRHNA and CDR2 is SNTAGT. V lost 6 bases and J lost 4, with 15 bases in between. This CDR3 is built from 14 residues.

The J gene is TRBJ2-1, the V gene TRBV6-1, with D perhaps TRBD1 (6 bases). V was cut by 8 bases and J by 7 bases, with 15 bases left in between. CDR3 length: 13 residues. The V gene's germline CDR1 is MNHNS and CDR2 SASEGT. CDR3 region: CASGSGQGNEQFF. The CDR3 nucleotides are TGTGCCAGCGGAAGCGGCCAGGGGAATGAGCAGTTCTTC.

This sequence joins TRBV6-1 and TRBJ2-7, with no clear D. Trimming took 6 bases from V and 2 from J, leaving 5 bases between them. The CDR3 contains 11 residues. In germline, CDR1 is MNHNS, CDR2 SASEGT. The CDR3 is CASRETYEQYF. The CDR3 region has the DNA TGTGCCAGCAGAGAGACCTACGAGCAGTACTTC.

This sequence joins TRBV19 and TRBJ1-2; the D gene is possibly TRBD1 (6 bases). The germline gives CDR1 LNHDA, CDR2 SQIVND (reference sequence). Trimming took off 5 bases at V and 4 bases at J, with 11 bases between the two ends. CDR3 length equals 13 residues. In DNA form, the CDR3 reads TGTGCCAGTAGTGGGGGCAGGGGCTATGGCTACACCTTC. Its protein product is CASSGGRGYGYTF. Full variable domain (outside the CDR3, taken from reference TRBV19 and TRBJ1-2): DGGITQSPKYLFRKEGQNVTLSCEQNLNHDAMYWYRQDPGQGLRLIYYSQIVNDFQKGDIAEGYSVSREKKESFPLTVTSAQKNPTAFYLCASSGGRGYGYTFGSGTRLTVV.

This chain uses TRBV27 with TRBJ2-5, with 12 bases aligning to TRBD2. The CDR3 sequence is 15 residues long. V was clipped by 6 bases and J by 2 bases; unmatched bases: 4. Per the germline V gene, CDR1 is MNHEY and CDR2 is SMNVEV (reference sequence). As DNA, the CDR3 is TGTGCCAGCAGCGTTCTAGCGGGAGGGCAAGAGACCCAGTACTTC. It codes for CASSVLAGGQETQYF.

This chain joins TRBV28 and TRBJ2-3; 7 bases agree with TRBD1. The CDR3 totals 15 residues. Germline assignment: CDR1 MDHEN and CDR2 SYDVKM. Losses at the gene ends were 5 bases for V and 0 bases for J; bases not matched to a gene: 5. CDR3 DNA: TGTGCCAGCAGTGTCGGGACAGCTAGCACAGATACGCAGTATTTT. Encoded protein: CASSVGTASTDTQYF. Filled out from reference TRBV28 and TRBJ2-3, the complete variable domain reads DVKVTQSSRYLVKRTGEKVFLECVQDMDHENMFWYRQDPGLGLRLIYFSYDVKMKEKGDIPEGYSVSREKKERFSLILESASTNQTSMYLCASSVGTASTDTQYFGPGTRLTVL.

In its sample, this clone was seen once. This chain uses TRBV6-5 with TRBJ2-5; 7 nucleotides agree with TRBD1. V shed 6 bases, J shed 5 bases, and the junction held 0 bases outside the gene matches. Germline assignment: CDR1 MNHEY and CDR2 SVGAGI. This CDR3 is built from 11 residues. The CDR3 protein is CASRQGETQYF. The CDR3 region has the DNA TGTGCCAGCAGACAGGGGGAGACCCAGTACTTC.

The V gene is TRBV11-2, the J gene TRBJ2-7, with TRBD2 as a possible D gene (5 bases). The CDR3 loop spans 13 amino acids. The germline gives CDR1 SGHAT, CDR2 FQNNGV. Deletions cut 5 bases from V and 6 bases from J, with 14 bases between. The CDR3 loop is CASSPLTRAEQYF. CDR3 bases: TGTGCCAGCAGCCCCCTTACTAGGGCCGAGCAGTACTTC.

V and J are TRBV28 and TRBJ2-6; 7 nucleotides agree with TRBD1. Germline trimming cut 4 bases from V and 2 bases from J; bases unmatched to any gene: 8. From germline, CDR1 is MDHEN and CDR2 SYDVKM. The CDR3 is 17 amino acids. CDR3 coding DNA: TGTGCCAGCAGTTCGCTTACAGGACAGGCTGGGGCCAACGTCCTGACTTTC. The encoded protein is CASSSLTGQAGANVLTF.

The chain joins TRBV19 to TRBJ1-1; TRBD1 matches at 12 bases. Germline values: CDR1 LNHDA, CDR2 SQIVND (reference sequence). V shed 5 bases, J shed 5 bases, and the junction held 3 bases outside the gene matches. The CDR3 length is 14 residues. In nucleotides, the CDR3 is TGTGCCAGTAGTTGGGGACAGGGGGCAACTGAAGCTTTCTTT. It translates to CASSWGQGATEAFF.

The rearrangement links TRBV30 to TRBJ1-2; D may be TRBD1 (5 bases). There are 14 residues in the CDR3. CDR1 and CDR2 (germline): GTSNPN, SVGIG (reference sequence). The V end lost 4 bases, the J end lost 2 bases, and 14 bases lay between the germline ends. CDR3 in DNA: TGTGCCTGGAATGGCAGGGTCTGGAACTATGGCTACACCTTC. This encodes CAWNGRVWNYGYTF.

The table lists this clone with a few counts. This chain uses TRBV7-2 with TRBJ2-1; D is uncertain. In germline, CDR1 is SGHTA, CDR2 FQGNSA. The germline V and J ends were trimmed by 8 bases and 1 base, with 9 bases remaining between them. This CDR3 is 13 amino acids long. The CDR3 loop reads CASLRESYNEQFF. The CDR3 coding sequence is TGTGCCAGCCTGCGTGAGTCCTACAATGAGCAGTTCTTC. The whole variable domain, remainder taken from reference TRBV7-2 and TRBJ2-1, is GAGVSQSPSNKVTEKGKDVELRCDPISGHTALYWYRQSLGQGLEFLIYFQGNSAPDKSGLPSDRFSAERTGGSVSTLTIQRTQQEDSAVYLCASLRESYNEQFFGPGTRLTVL.

The chain links TRBV7-6 to TRBJ2-5; a weak D match, TRBD2 (5 bases). The CDR3 runs to 13 residues. Trimming left V 0 bases short and J 4 bases short, with 6 bases between. CDR1 SGHVS and CDR2 FNYEAQ come from the germline V gene. CDR3 in DNA: TGTGCCAGCAGCTTAGCTAGCGTAGAGACCCAGTACTTC. Its protein product is CASSLASVETQYF.

The chain employs TRBV27 and TRBJ1-2; the match to TRBD1 covers 7 bases. V lost 4 bases and J lost 3; bases outside the gene matches: 8. Germline V gives CDR1 MNHEY, CDR2 SMNVEV (reference sequence). CDR3 length: 15 amino acids. As DNA, the CDR3 is TGTGCCAGCAGTTCGCTCCAGGGGGAAGACTATGGCTACACCTTC. Protein: CASSSLQGEDYGYTF.

In this sample, this clone turned up once. The chain couples TRBV11-3 to TRBJ2-1, with TRBD2 matching over 7 bases. V gave up 8 bases and J gave up 8 bases; unmatched junction bases: 6. The CDR3 has 12 residues. Germline V gene data show CDR1 as SGHNT and CDR2 as YENEEA. The CDR3 reads CASGGGGDEQFF. CDR3 nucleotide sequence: TGTGCCAGCGGCGGGGGAGGTGATGAGCAGTTCTTC.

The genes are TRBV5-1 and TRBJ2-3, with TRBD2 matching over 9 bases. This CDR3 region has 17 residues. V lost 0 bases, J lost 3 bases, and 8 bases stayed unmatched. In germline, CDR1 is SGHRS, CDR2 YFSETQ. CDR3 DNA sequence: TGCGCCAGCAGCTTGGCCCAGGCGGGAGGGCCAACAGATACGCAGTATTTT. This codes for CASSLAQAGGPTDTQYF. Full variable domain (missing parts from reference TRBV5-1 and TRBJ2-3): KAGVTQTPRYLIKTRGQQVTLSCSPISGHRSVSWYQQTPGQGLQFLFEYFSETQRNKGNFPGRFSGRQFSNSRSEMNVSTLELGDSALYLCASSLAQAGGPTDTQYFGPGTRLTVL.

This clone has just one count. The rearrangement links TRBV28 to TRBJ2-7; D remains unclear. This CDR3 contains 12 residues. Deletions cut 9 bases from V and 6 bases from J, with 15 bases between. Germline lookup yields CDR1 MDHEN and CDR2 SYDVKM. The CDR3 reads CASLRPPGEQYF. CDR3 DNA: TGTGCCAGTCTCAGGCCCCCCGGCGAGCAGTACTTC.

V and J are TRBV7-8 and TRBJ1-4; D gene uncertain. This CDR3 has 13 residues. The germline CDR1 and CDR2 sequences are SGHVS and FQNEAQ. V was pared by 3 bases and J by 8 bases, with 10 bases between. The CDR3 spells CASSFRLEEKLFF. The CDR3 nucleotides are TGTGCCAGCAGCTTCCGTCTCGAGGAAAAACTGTTTTTT.

The gene calls are TRBV7-3 and TRBJ1-2; D may be TRBD1 (6 bases). V lost 2 bases and J 8 bases, leaving 15 bases between the germline ends. This CDR3 is 14 amino acids long. CDR1 and CDR2 (germline): SGHTA, FQGTGA. The CDR3 loop is CASSLGTSGGGYTF. The CDR3 nucleotides are TGTGCCAGCAGCTTAGGGACATCGGGGGGCGGCTACACCTTC.

V is TRBV19 and J is TRBJ2-7; 9 nucleotides match TRBD2. The J segment lost 6 bases and the V segment lost 8 bases, leaving 14 bases of the junction unmatched. This CDR3 is built from 15 residues. In germline, CDR1 is LNHDA, CDR2 SQIVND (reference sequence). CDR3 bases: TGTGCCAGTCAAGGGTATAGCGGGAGATCGTTCGAGCAGTACTTC. This translates into CASQGYSGRSFEQYF.

The chain links TRBV5-6 to TRBJ1-5, with 10 bases aligning to TRBD1. Germline V CDR1 and CDR2: SGHDT, YYEEEE. V shed 0 bases, J shed 7 bases, and the junction held 4 bases outside the gene matches. CDR3 length equals 15 residues. The CDR3, as DNA: TGTGCCAGCAGCTTGGGACAGGGGGCTCACCAGCCCCAGCATTTT. Amino acids: CASSLGQGAHQPQHF.

The CDR3 reads CASSQGRQGAMKDQPQHF. The CDR3 DNA is TGCGCCAGCAGCCAAGGACGACAGGGGGCGATGAAGGATCAGCCCCAGCATTTT. The genes are TRBV4-1 and TRBJ1-5; 10 positions match TRBD1. The V gene's germline CDR1 is MGHRA and CDR2 YSYEKL. The CDR3 is 18 amino acids. J gave up 5 bases and V 1 base, and 11 bases lay outside the gene matches.

This clone has only a few counts. The chain is built from TRBV30 and TRBJ1-1, with D possibly being TRBD1 (6 bases). The length of the CDR3 is 13 residues. V shed 5 bases and J shed 0 bases, with 10 bases lying between them. CDR1 and CDR2 (germline): GTSNPN, SVGIG (reference sequence). CDR3 region: CAWVGQLNTEAFF. The CDR3 region has the DNA TGTGCCTGGGTGGGACAACTGAACACTGAAGCTTTCTTT.

The rearrangement joins TRBV2 to TRBJ1-2; D gene unclear. Germline loops: CDR1 SNHLY, CDR2 FYNNEI. The CDR3 extends over 15 amino acids. Trimming removed 1 base at V and 4 bases at J, with 13 bases between. This chain's CDR3 is CASSEGGQILYGYTF. Here the CDR3 DNA reads TGTGCCAGCAGTGAAGGAGGTCAGATTCTCTATGGCTACACCTTC. The complete variable domain, with remaining parts taken from reference TRBV2 and TRBJ1-2, reads EPEVTQTPSHQVTQMGQEVILRCVPISNHLYFYWYRQILGQKVEFLVSFYNNEISEKSEIFDDQFSVERPDGSNFTLKIRSTKLEDSAMYFCASSEGGQILYGYTFGSGTRLTVV.

The J gene is TRBJ2-7, the V gene TRBV15, with D tentatively TRBD2 (6 bases). This CDR3 is built from 14 residues. V was trimmed by 5 bases and J by 6 bases, leaving 17 bases between them. CDR1 and CDR2 (germline): LNHNV, YYDKDF (reference sequence). This CDR3 reads CATSPWGGMVEQYF. The DNA for the CDR3 is TGTGCCACCAGCCCCTGGGGCGGGATGGTCGAGCAGTACTTC.